The 22 T cell receptor beta chains below all came from one sample that was sequenced in a study of CD8 T cells in Susac syndrome. Reverse transcription used about 0.45 to 1 ug RNA and random hexamers. TCRdb ran MiXCR on the immunoSEQ multiplex PCR reads and lists one entry per CDR3 protein. The data show about 120,000 distinct CDR3 sequences, with less than 95% seen just once and approximately 0.089% held by the top ten. The specimen was CD4+ T cells from PBMCs. The source of these receptors is a human donor in good health.

The J gene is TRBJ1-1, the V gene TRBV25-1, with D uncertain. This CDR3 has 15 residues. Germline lookup yields CDR1 MGHDK and CDR2 SYGVNS. V lost 1 base, J lost 1 base, and 10 bases lay in between. CDR3 loop: CASSESLGTNTEAFF. Written as DNA, the CDR3 is TGTGCCAGCAGTGAATCGCTCGGAACGAACACTGAAGCTTTCTTT. Using reference TRBV25-1 and TRBJ1-1 for the parts outside the CDR3, the full variable domain is EADIYQTPRYLVIGTGKKITLECSQTMGHDKMYWYQQDPGMELHLIHYSYGVNSTEKGDLSSESTVSRIRTEHFPLTLESARPSHTSQYLCASSESLGTNTEAFFGQGTRLTVV.

The chain employs TRBV19 and TRBJ2-1; possible D gene TRBD1, 8 bases. CDR3 size: 17 residues. Between the trimmed V and J ends, which lost 3 bases and 2 bases, there was a span of 17 bases. The germline CDR1 and CDR2 sequences are LNHDA and SQIVND (reference sequence). CDR3 region: CASSILQQGGTYNEQFF. The CDR3 bases are TGTGCCAGTAGTATCCTCCAACAGGGGGGGACCTACAATGAGCAGTTCTTC.

The chain carries TRBV4-3 and TRBJ2-1, with TRBD1 as a possible D gene (6 bases). Trimming stripped 4 bases from V and 0 bases from J, with 10 bases between. The CDR3 is made up of 15 amino acids. The V gene's germline CDR1 is LGHNA and CDR2 YSLEER. The CDR3 DNA sequence: TGCGCCAGCAGCCCTGGGGGCTACTCCTACAATGAGCAGTTCTTC. Its protein product is CASSPGGYSYNEQFF.

The rearrangement links TRBV15 to TRBJ2-1, with no clear D. This CDR3 is 12 amino acids long. Deletions cut 8 bases from V and 7 bases from J, with 12 bases between. Germline V gives CDR1 LNHNV, CDR2 YYDKDF (reference sequence). In nucleotides, the CDR3 is TGTGCCACCTCGAACGTACGGAATGAGCAGTTCTTC. Protein sequence: CATSNVRNEQFF.

The chain employs TRBV6-6 and TRBJ2-7; TRBD1 matches at 7 bases. The CDR3 consists of 14 residues. Germline V gene sequence: CDR1 MNHNY, CDR2 SVGAGI (reference sequence). V was clipped by 8 bases and J by 0 bases; unmatched bases: 7. In DNA form, the CDR3 reads TGTGCCAGCCAGACAGGGACGAGCTCCTACGAGCAGTACTTC. This gives the protein CASQTGTSSYEQYF.

The gene calls are TRBV3-1 and TRBJ2-2, with 7 bases aligning to TRBD2. From germline, CDR1 is LGHDT and CDR2 YNNKEL (reference sequence). CDR3 length: 13 amino acids. The ends lost 4 bases at V and 7 bases at J; junction bases unmatched: 3. The CDR3 bases are TGTGCCAGCAGCCCGTCGGGGGGCGGGGAGCTGTTTTTT. It translates to CASSPSGGGELFF.

The genes are TRBV5-1 and TRBJ1-5, with D possibly matching TRBD1 (5 bases). CDR1 is SGHRS, CDR2 YFSETQ, per germline. V was shortened by 0 bases and J by 7 bases, with 17 bases between the two germline ends. There are 16 residues in the CDR3. CDR3 sequence (DNA): TGCGCCAGCAGCTTGGAGGGGCCGCCGAATTCGCAGCCCCAGCATTTT. It translates to CASSLEGPPNSQPQHF.

The rearrangement links TRBV10-3 to TRBJ2-3, with 7 positions matching TRBD2. Trimming took 7 bases from V and 1 from J; bases not matched to a gene: 5. The CDR3 runs to 14 residues. Germline V gives CDR1 ENHRY, CDR2 SYGVKD. The CDR3 sequence: CAINLREGTDTQYF. CDR3 sequence (DNA): TGTGCCATCAACCTTCGGGAGGGCACAGATACGCAGTATTTT.

Points on this clonotype: At one of its ends the junction is not consistent with the germline gene, which may arise from a read error. The CDR3 here is CASSLGLADEQFF. CDR3 DNA sequence: TGTGCTAGCAGCCTAGGACTAGCCGATGAGCAGTTCTTC. V usage is TRBV7-7 and J usage is TRBJ2-1; 8 bases fit TRBD2. The V gene's germline CDR1 is SSHAT and CDR2 FNYEAQ (reference sequence). The length of the CDR3 is 13 residues.

Turning to this clonotype: The junction departs from germline at one end; a sequencing error may be responsible. The chain couples TRBV5-1 to TRBJ2-5; D is uncertain. CDR3 length: 11 amino acids. The V gene's germline CDR1 is SGHRS and CDR2 YFSETQ. CDR3 DNA: TGTGCCAGCAGTATACAAGAGACCCAGTACTTC. Translated: CASSIQETQYF. Supplemented by reference TRBV5-1 and TRBJ2-5, the full variable domain reads KAGVTQTPRYLIKTRGQQVTLSCSPISGHRSVSWYQQTPGQGLQFLFEYFSETQRNKGNFPGRFSGRQFSNSRSEMNVSTLELGDSALYLCASSIQETQYFGPGTRLLVL.

The rearrangement joins TRBV5-6 to TRBJ1-4; D is undetermined. Per the germline V gene, CDR1 is SGHDT and CDR2 is YYEEEE. This CDR3 is built from 16 residues. Trimming stripped 1 base from V and 7 bases from J, with 17 bases between. The CDR3 bases are TGTGCCAGCAGCTTGAGTAGGGCCGCACGGAGTGAAAAACTGTTTTTT. It encodes CASSLSRAARSEKLFF.

V usage is TRBV27 and J usage is TRBJ2-3; a possible D gene is TRBD2 (5 bases). CDR3 length: 14 amino acids. Germline V gene lookup returns CDR1 MNHEY and CDR2 SMNVEV (reference sequence). V lost 4 bases, J lost 6 bases, and 14 bases lay in between. CDR3 DNA: TGTGCCAGCAGTTCCCGGGGTTGGAGGGATACGCAGTATTTT. This encodes CASSSRGWRDTQYF.

This clonotype was detected once. This rearrangement joins TRBV5-1 to TRBJ2-5, with D perhaps matching TRBD1 (6 bases). The CDR3 is 15 amino acids. Germline CDR1 reads SGHRS; CDR2 reads YFSETQ. Trimming pared 0 bases from V and 5 bases from J, leaving 14 bases between. The DNA for the CDR3 is TGCGCCAGCAGCTTGGCGGTGGGGGCCGGGGAGACCCAGTACTTC. This gives the protein CASSLAVGAGETQYF.

The chain employs TRBV6-5 and TRBJ1-6; 9 nucleotides line up with TRBD1. Germline trimming cut 4 bases from V and 10 bases from J; bases unmatched to any gene: 8. The CDR3 loop spans 15 amino acids. Germline V gene data show CDR1 as MNHEY and CDR2 as SVGAGI. Written as DNA, the CDR3 is TGTGCCAGCAGTTCGACCGGGACAGGGTACTCACCCCTCCACTTT. Translating gives CASSSTGTGYSPLHF.

The chain couples TRBV2 to TRBJ1-2; 8 bases match TRBD1. The CDR3 is 15 residues long. Germline CDR1 is SNHLY and CDR2 is FYNNEI. The J segment lost 0 bases and the V segment lost 7 bases, leaving 7 bases of the junction unmatched. CDR3 coding DNA: TGTGCCAGCAAGCCTGGGACAGGAACTAACTATGGCTACACCTTC. Its translation is CASKPGTGTNYGYTF.

This sequence joins TRBV5-1 and TRBJ2-5; possibly TRBD1 for D (6 bases). The CDR3 length is 16 residues. CDR1 is SGHRS, CDR2 YFSETQ, per germline. Trimming stripped 0 bases from V and 5 bases from J, with 17 bases between. The DNA for the CDR3 is TGCGCCAGCAGCTTGGCCCCTGTGGGGGCTAGGGAGACCCAGTACTTC. Protein: CASSLAPVGARETQYF.

This clonotype was counted once. J is TRBJ1-3 and V is TRBV5-6; D might be TRBD1 (5 bases). The CDR3 consists of 15 residues. Germline V gene sequence: CDR1 SGHDT, CDR2 YYEEEE. The V gene lost 2 bases and the J gene lost 2 bases, with 11 bases spanning the gap. The CDR3 DNA sequence: TGTGCCAGCAGCTTTTCCGCAGGGACTGGAAACACCATATATTTT. Translating it yields CASSFSAGTGNTIYF.

The chain employs TRBV30 and TRBJ1-1; 8 positions agree with TRBD1. The V gene's germline CDR1 is GTSNPN and CDR2 SVGIG (reference sequence). Losses at the gene ends were 4 bases for V and 6 bases for J; bases not matched to a gene: 13. CDR3 length: 15 residues. CDR3 in amino acids: CAWMSLDRGFAEAFF. DNA for the CDR3: TGTGCCTGGATGTCACTCGACAGGGGCTTCGCTGAAGCTTTCTTT.

This clonotype has a handful of counts. The gene calls are TRBV5-6 and TRBJ2-7; D perhaps matches TRBD1 (7 bases). V was shortened by 2 bases and J by 6 bases, with 9 bases between the two germline ends. CDR3 length equals 12 residues. Per the germline V gene, CDR1 is SGHDT and CDR2 is YYEEEE. The CDR3 region is CASSFQGGEQYF. The DNA of the CDR3 is TGTGCCAGCAGCTTCCAGGGGGGCGAGCAGTACTTC.

This clonotype was counted a few times. The rearrangement joins TRBV12-3 or TRBV12-4 to TRBJ2-7; no firm D call. The CDR3 has 11 amino acids. V was clipped by 5 bases and J by 2 bases, with 4 bases between them. The DNA for the CDR3 is TGTGCCAGCAGTCGAGCCTACGAGCAGTACTTC. It yields the protein CASSRAYEQYF.

This sequence joins TRBV28 and TRBJ1-5, with no clear D. Germline CDR1 reads MDHEN; CDR2 reads SYDVKM. The germline V and J ends were trimmed by 6 bases and 0 bases, with 6 bases remaining between them. CDR3 length equals 13 residues. CDR3 sequence: CASRGSSNQPQHF. The CDR3 region has the DNA TGTGCCAGCAGGGGGAGTAGCAATCAGCCCCAGCATTTT. Filled out from reference TRBV28 and TRBJ1-5, the complete variable domain reads DVKVTQSSRYLVKRTGEKVFLECVQDMDHENMFWYRQDPGLGLRLIYFSYDVKMKEKGDIPEGYSVSREKKERFSLILESASTNQTSMYLCASRGSSNQPQHFGDGTRLSIL.

This chain connects TRBV20-1 to TRBJ2-1; TRBD1 or TRBD2 may be the D gene (5 bases each). There are 13 residues in the CDR3. Trimming took 7 bases from V and 3 from J, leaving 13 bases between them. Germline assignment: CDR1 DFQATT and CDR2 SNEGSKA (reference sequence). CDR3 amino acids: CSGLRGVYNEQFF. DNA for the CDR3: TGCAGTGGCCTAAGGGGAGTCTACAATGAGCAGTTCTTC.